Listed below are T cell receptor beta chains from one sample, sequenced in a study of cytomegalovirus exposure and HLA in healthy donors. Generated by immunoSEQ multiplex PCR, the TCRdb table keeps only in-frame clones and is missing some. There are approximately 110,000 clones in the sample; 70% occur only once, and 8.7% lies in the top ten. Sequencing used PBMCs. These receptors were obtained from a man aged 25 to 40 in good health and CMV-seropositive. The CDR3 runs from the conserved cysteine through the conserved F or W. The order of the fields is V gene, clone size, D gene, J gene, CDR3 DNA, CDR3 protein. A D gene is named only where the DNA matches it firmly. A row's size may be missing; if present it is once, few, many or a size class.

v_gene: TRBV28
abundance: -
d_gene: TRBD2
j_gene: TRBJ2-1
CDR3nt: TGTGCCAGCTTCCAAAGCGGGAGGGCCCGTCCAGGGCAGTTCTTC
CDR3aa: CASFQSGRARPGQFF

v_gene: TRBV12-5
abundance: -
d_gene: -
j_gene: TRBJ1-5
CDR3nt: TGTGCTAGTGGTTTGGGGGCGTTTAGCAATCAGCCCCAGCATTTT
CDR3aa: CASGLGAFSNQPQHF

v_gene: TRBV7-8
abundance: -
d_gene: -
j_gene: TRBJ1-2
CDR3nt: TGTGCCAGCAGCTTAGCGCCCCAGGGTTATAACTATGGCTACACCTTC
CDR3aa: CASSLAPQGYNYGYTF

v_gene: TRBV10-3
abundance: -
d_gene: TRBD2
j_gene: TRBJ2-1
CDR3nt: TGTGCCATCAGTGGCGGTAGCGGGAGCCGTAATGAGCAGTTCTTC
CDR3aa: CAISGGSGSRNEQFF

v_gene: TRBV19
abundance: -
d_gene: -
j_gene: TRBJ2-2
CDR3nt: TGTGCCAGTAGTAGGCAGTTCACCGGGGAGCTGTTTTTT
CDR3aa: CASSRQFTGELFF

v_gene: TRBV7-2
abundance: -
d_gene: -
j_gene: TRBJ2-5
CDR3nt: TGTGCCAGCAGCCTGGGACTTGCCCCAATGGCCCAGTACTTC
CDR3aa: CASSLGLAPMAQYF

v_gene: TRBV9
abundance: -
d_gene: TRBD1
j_gene: TRBJ2-3
CDR3nt: TGTGCCAGCAGCGTGGACAGGGTTCAAGATACGCAGTATTTT
CDR3aa: CASSVDRVQDTQYF

v_gene: TRBV9
abundance: few
d_gene: TRBD2
j_gene: TRBJ2-2
CDR3nt: TGTGCCAGCAGCATAGGGACTAGCGGGAGGGTCGGGGAGCTGTTTTTT
CDR3aa: CASSIGTSGRVGELFF

v_gene: TRBV19
abundance: -
d_gene: TRBD1
j_gene: TRBJ2-3
CDR3nt: TGTGCCAGTAGACCGGACAGGGAAGTCACAGATACGCAGTATTTT
CDR3aa: CASRPDREVTDTQYF

v_gene: TRBV9
abundance: -
d_gene: TRBD2
j_gene: TRBJ2-1
CDR3nt: TGTGCCAGCAGCGTCGGGGGAGCGGGAGGCTACAATGAGCAGTTCTTC
CDR3aa: CASSVGGAGGYNEQFF

v_gene: TRBV30
abundance: -
d_gene: -
j_gene: TRBJ1-4
CDR3nt: TGTGCCTGGAGCCCCGGGGCAGGGAGGGAAAAACTGTTTTTT
CDR3aa: CAWSPGAGREKLFF

v_gene: TRBV11-3
abundance: -
d_gene: TRBD1
j_gene: TRBJ2-2
CDR3nt: TGTGCCAGCAGCGTCGGGACAGGGGTAACCGGGGAGCTGTTTTTT
CDR3aa: CASSVGTGVTGELFF

v_gene: TRBV30
abundance: -
d_gene: -
j_gene: TRBJ2-7
CDR3nt: TGTGCCTGGAGTGTAGACAGATACGAGCAGTACTTC
CDR3aa: CAWSVDRYEQYF

v_gene: TRBV4-2
abundance: -
d_gene: -
j_gene: TRBJ2-5
CDR3nt: TGTGCCAGCAGCCATCTAGCCCTGGGGGGGCGGGAGACCCAGTACTTC
CDR3aa: CASSHLALGGRETQYF

v_gene: TRBV15
abundance: -
d_gene: -
j_gene: TRBJ1-2
CDR3nt: TGTGCCACCAGCGCGCCGCTTAGATACAGGCCCGCTGGCTACACCTTC
CDR3aa: CATSAPLRYRPAGYTF

v_gene: TRBV29-1
abundance: -
d_gene: -
j_gene: TRBJ2-6
CDR3nt: TGCAGCGCAGGAACAGGGACTGGGGCCAACGTCCTGACTTTC
CDR3aa: CSAGTGTGANVLTF

v_gene: TRBV7-9
abundance: -
d_gene: -
j_gene: TRBJ2-1
CDR3nt: TGTGCCAGCAGCTATCTCCTGGGGGGTGAGCAGTTCTTC
CDR3aa: CASSYLLGGEQFF

v_gene: TRBV5-1
abundance: -
d_gene: -
j_gene: TRBJ2-7
CDR3nt: TGCGCCAGCAGCTGGGACTCTAGCGCTTCCTACGAGCAGTACTTC
CDR3aa: CASSWDSSASYEQYF

v_gene: TRBV28
abundance: -
d_gene: TRBD2
j_gene: TRBJ2-6
CDR3nt: TGTGCCGGCAGGTTAGCGGGAACTGGGGCCAACGTCCTGACTTTC
CDR3aa: CAGRLAGTGANVLTF

v_gene: TRBV27
abundance: once
d_gene: TRBD1
j_gene: TRBJ1-5
CDR3nt: TGTGCCAGCAGCGGGGACAGGCTAAATCAGCCCCAGCATTTT
CDR3aa: CASSGDRLNQPQHF